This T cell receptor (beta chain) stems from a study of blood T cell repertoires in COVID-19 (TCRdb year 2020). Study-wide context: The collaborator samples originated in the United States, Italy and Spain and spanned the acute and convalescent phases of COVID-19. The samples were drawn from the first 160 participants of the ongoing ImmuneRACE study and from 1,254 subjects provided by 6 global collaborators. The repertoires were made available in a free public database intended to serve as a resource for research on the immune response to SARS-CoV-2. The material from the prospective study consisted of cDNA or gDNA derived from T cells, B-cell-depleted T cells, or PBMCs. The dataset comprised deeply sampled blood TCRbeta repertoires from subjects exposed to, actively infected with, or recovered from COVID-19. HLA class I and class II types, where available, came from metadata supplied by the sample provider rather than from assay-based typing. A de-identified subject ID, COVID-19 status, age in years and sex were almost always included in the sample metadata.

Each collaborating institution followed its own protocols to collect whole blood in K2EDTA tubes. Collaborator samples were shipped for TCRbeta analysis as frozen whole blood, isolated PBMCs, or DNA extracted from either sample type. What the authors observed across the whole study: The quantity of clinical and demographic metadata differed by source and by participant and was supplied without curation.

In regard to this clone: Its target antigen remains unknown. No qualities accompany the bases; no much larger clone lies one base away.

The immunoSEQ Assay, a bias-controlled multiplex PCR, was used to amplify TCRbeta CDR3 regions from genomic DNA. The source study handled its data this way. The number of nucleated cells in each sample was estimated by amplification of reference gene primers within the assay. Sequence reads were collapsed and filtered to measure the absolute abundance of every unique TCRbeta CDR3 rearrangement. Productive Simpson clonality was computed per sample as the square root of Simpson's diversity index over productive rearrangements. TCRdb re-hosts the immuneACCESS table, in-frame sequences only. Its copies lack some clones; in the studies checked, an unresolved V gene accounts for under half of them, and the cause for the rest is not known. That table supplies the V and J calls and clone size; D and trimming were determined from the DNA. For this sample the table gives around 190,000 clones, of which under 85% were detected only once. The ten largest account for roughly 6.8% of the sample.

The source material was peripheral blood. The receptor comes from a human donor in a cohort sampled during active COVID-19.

The nucleotide sequence is TGTGCCAGCAGACTTATATGGGGGGTGTACACTGAAGCTTTCTTT. It is translated as CASRLIWGVYTEAFF. The V and J genes are TRBV27 and TRBJ1-1; the D segment could be TRBD1, given 5 matching bases. CDR1 MNHEY and CDR2 SMNVEV were looked up in the germline V gene (reference sequence). The cysteine opens and the phenylalanine closes a CDR3 of 15 amino acids. The DNA shown is the 45-base CDR3, in frame from base 1. The V and J ends are trimmed by 6 bases and 3 bases, leaving 17 bases between them.